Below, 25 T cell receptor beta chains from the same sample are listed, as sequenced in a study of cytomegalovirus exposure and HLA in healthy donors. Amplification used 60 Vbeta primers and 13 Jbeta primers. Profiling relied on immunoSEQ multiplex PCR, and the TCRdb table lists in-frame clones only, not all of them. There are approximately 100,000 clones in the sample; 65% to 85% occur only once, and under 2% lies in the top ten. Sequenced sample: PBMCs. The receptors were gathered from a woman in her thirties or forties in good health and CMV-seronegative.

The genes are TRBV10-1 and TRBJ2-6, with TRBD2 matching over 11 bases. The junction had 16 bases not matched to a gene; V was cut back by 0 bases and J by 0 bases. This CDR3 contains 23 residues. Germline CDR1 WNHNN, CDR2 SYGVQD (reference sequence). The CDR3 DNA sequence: TGCGCCAGCAGTGAGTCTTCGGGACTAGCGGAAGAACAAGTACTCTCTGGGGCCAACGTCCTGACTTTC. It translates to CASSESSGLAEEQVLSGANVLTF.

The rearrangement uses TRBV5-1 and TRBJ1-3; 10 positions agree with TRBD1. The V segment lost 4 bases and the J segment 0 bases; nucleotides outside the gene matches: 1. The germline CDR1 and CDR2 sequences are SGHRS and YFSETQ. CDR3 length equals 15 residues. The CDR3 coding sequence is TGCGCCAGCAGCAGGACAGGGGGCTCTGGAAACACCATATATTTT. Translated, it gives CASSRTGGSGNTIYF.

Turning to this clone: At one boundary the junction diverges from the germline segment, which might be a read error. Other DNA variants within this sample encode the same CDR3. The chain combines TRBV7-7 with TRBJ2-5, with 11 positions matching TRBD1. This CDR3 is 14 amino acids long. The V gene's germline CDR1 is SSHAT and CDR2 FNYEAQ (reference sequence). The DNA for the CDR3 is TGTGCTAGCAGCTTAGGACAGGGGGCGTTGACCCAGTACTTC. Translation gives CASSLGQGALTQYF.

CDR3 sequence reads: CASSPLVSGAGEMDEQYF. The CDR3 coding sequence is TGTGCCAGCTCACCACTTGTTTCTGGGGCGGGAGAAATGGACGAGCAGTACTTC. The V and J genes are TRBV18 and TRBJ2-7, with 7 bases that match TRBD2. The CDR3 has 18 residues. V lost 1 base and J lost 5; bases outside the gene matches: 17. Per the germline V gene, CDR1 is KGHSH and CDR2 is LQKENI.

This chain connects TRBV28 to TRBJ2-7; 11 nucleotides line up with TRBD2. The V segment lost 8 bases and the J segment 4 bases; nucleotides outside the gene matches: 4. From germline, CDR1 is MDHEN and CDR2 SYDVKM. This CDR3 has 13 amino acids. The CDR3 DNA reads TGTGCCAGCCGTAGCGGGAGGGCTTACGAGCAGTACTTC. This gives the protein CASRSGRAYEQYF. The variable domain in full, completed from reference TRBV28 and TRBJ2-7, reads DVKVTQSSRYLVKRTGEKVFLECVQDMDHENMFWYRQDPGLGLRLIYFSYDVKMKEKGDIPEGYSVSREKKERFSLILESASTNQTSMYLCASRSGRAYEQYFGPGTRLTVT.

The CDR3 is CASSSQGQGNQPQHF. The CDR3 DNA follows: TGTGCCAGCAGTTCACAGGGTCAGGGCAATCAGCCCCAGCATTTT. V usage is TRBV27 and J usage is TRBJ1-5, with D perhaps TRBD1 (6 bases). The germline CDR1 and CDR2 sequences are MNHEY and SMNVEV (reference sequence). The CDR3 extends over 15 amino acids. Trimming removed 4 bases at V and 2 bases at J, with 12 bases between.

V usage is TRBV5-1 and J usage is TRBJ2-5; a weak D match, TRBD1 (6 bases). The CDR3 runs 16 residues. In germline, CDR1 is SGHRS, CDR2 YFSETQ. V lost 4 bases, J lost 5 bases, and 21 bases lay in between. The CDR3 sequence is CASSTNTLQGPETQYF. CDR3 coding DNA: TGCGCCAGCAGCACAAACACGTTACAGGGACCGGAGACCCAGTACTTC.

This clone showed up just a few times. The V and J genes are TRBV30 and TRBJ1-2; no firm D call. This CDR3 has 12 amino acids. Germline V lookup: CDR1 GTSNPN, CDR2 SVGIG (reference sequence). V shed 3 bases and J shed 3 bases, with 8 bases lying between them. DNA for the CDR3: TGTGCCTGGAGCTCCAACTACTATGGCTACACCTTC. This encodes CAWSSNYYGYTF.

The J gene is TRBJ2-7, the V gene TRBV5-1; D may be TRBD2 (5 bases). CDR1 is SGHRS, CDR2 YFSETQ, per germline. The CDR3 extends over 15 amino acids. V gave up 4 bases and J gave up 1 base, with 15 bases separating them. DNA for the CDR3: TGCGCCAGCAGCCCGACCCGACGGGAATCCTACGAGCAGTACTTC. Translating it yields CASSPTRRESYEQYF.

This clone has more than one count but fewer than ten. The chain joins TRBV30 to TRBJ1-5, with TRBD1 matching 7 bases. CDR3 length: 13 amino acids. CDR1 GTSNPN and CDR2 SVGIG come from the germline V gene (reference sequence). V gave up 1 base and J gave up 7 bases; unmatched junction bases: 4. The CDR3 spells CAWSDRGEQPQHF. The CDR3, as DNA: TGTGCCTGGAGTGACAGGGGCGAACAGCCCCAGCATTTT.

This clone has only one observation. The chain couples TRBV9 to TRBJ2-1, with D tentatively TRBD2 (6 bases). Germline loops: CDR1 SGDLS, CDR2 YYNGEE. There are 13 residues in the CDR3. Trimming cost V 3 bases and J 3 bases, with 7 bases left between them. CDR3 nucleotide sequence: TGTGCCAGCAGCGAGACTAGCTACAATGAGCAGTTCTTC. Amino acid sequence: CASSETSYNEQFF.

CDR3 sequence: CSVEKMGRGGDGDEKLFF. CDR3 nucleotide sequence: TGCAGCGTTGAAAAGATGGGCAGGGGAGGGGATGGTGATGAAAAACTGTTTTTT. V gene TRBV29-1 combines with J gene TRBJ1-4; a weak D match, TRBD1 (6 bases). CDR3 length: 18 amino acids. V was trimmed by 2 bases and J by 6 bases, leaving 25 bases between them. Germline lookup yields CDR1 SQVTM and CDR2 ANQGSEA.

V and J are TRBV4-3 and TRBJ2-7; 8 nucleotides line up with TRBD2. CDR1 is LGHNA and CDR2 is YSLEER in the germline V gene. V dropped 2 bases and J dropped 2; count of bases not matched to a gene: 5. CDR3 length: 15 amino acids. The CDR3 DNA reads TGCGCCAGCAGCCAACATAGCGGGGACACCTACGAGCAGTACTTC. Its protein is CASSQHSGDTYEQYF.

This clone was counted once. The CDR3 bases are TGTGCCAGCTCACCAACTAGCGGGGGACTAGATACGCAGTATTTT. Encoded protein: CASSPTSGGLDTQYF. This chain connects TRBV18 to TRBJ2-3; TRBD2 matches at 11 bases. Losses at the gene ends were 2 bases for V and 5 bases for J; bases not matched to a gene: 3. Germline V CDR1 and CDR2: KGHSH, LQKENI. The CDR3 contains 15 residues.

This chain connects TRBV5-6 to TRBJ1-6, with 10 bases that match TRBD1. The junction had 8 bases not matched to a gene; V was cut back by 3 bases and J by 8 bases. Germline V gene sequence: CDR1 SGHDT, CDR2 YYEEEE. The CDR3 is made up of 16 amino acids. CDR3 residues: CASSSISGTGDSPLHF. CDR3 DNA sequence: TGTGCCAGCAGCTCTATCTCCGGGACAGGGGATTCACCCCTCCACTTT.

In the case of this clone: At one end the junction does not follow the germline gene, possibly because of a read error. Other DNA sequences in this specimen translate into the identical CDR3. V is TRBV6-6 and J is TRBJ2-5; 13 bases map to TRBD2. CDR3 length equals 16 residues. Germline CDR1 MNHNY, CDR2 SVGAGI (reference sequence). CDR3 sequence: CASSYPGLAGHETQYF. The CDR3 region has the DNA TGTGCCAGTAGTTACCCGGGACTAGCGGGACACGAGACCCAGTACTTC.

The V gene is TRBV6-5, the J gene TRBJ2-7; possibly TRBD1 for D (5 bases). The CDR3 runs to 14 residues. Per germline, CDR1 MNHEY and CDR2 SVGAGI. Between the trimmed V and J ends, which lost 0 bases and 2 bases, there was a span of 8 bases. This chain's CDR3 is CASSYSDRPYEQYF. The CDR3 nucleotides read TGTGCCAGCAGTTACTCTGACAGACCCTACGAGCAGTACTTC.

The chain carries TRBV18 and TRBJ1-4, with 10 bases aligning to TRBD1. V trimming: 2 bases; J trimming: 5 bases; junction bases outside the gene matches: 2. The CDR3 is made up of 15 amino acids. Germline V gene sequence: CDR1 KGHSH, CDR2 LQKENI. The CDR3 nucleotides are TGTGCCAGCTCACCAGGGACAGGGGAGAATGAAAAACTGTTTTTT. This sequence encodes CASSPGTGENEKLFF. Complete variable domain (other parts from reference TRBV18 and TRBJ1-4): NAGVMQNPRHLVRRRGQEARLRCSPMKGHSHVYWYRQLPEEGLKFMVYLQKENIIDESGMPKERFSAEFPKEGPSILRIQQVVRGDSAAYFCASSPGTGENEKLFFGSGTQLSVL.

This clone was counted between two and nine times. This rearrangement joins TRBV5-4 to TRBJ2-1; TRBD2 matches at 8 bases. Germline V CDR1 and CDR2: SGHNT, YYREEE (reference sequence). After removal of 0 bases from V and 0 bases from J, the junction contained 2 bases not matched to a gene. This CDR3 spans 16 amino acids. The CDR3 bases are TGTGCCAGCAGCTTGGACAGCGGGAGCTCCTACAATGAGCAGTTCTTC. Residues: CASSLDSGSSYNEQFF. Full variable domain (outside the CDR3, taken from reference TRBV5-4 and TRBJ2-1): ETGVTQSPTHLIKTRGQQVTLRCSSQSGHNTVSWYQQALGQGPQFIFQYYREEENGRGNFPPRFSGLQFPNYSSELNVNALELDDSALYLCASSLDSGSSYNEQFFGPGTRLTVL.

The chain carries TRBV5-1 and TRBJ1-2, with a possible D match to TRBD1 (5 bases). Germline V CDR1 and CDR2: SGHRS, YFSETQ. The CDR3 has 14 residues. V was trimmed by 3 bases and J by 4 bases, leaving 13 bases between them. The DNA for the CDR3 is TGCGCCAGCAGCTACCTCGGGGGAGCCTATGGCTACACCTTC. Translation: CASSYLGGAYGYTF. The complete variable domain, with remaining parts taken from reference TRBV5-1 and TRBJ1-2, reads KAGVTQTPRYLIKTRGQQVTLSCSPISGHRSVSWYQQTPGQGLQFLFEYFSETQRNKGNFPGRFSGRQFSNSRSEMNVSTLELGDSALYLCASSYLGGAYGYTFGSGTRLTVV.

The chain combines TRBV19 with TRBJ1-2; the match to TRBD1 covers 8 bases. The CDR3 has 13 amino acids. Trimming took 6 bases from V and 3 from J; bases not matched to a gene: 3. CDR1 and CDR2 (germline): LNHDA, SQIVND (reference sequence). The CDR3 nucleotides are TGTGCCAGTAGGGACAGGGATTACTATGGCTACACCTTC. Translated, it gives CASRDRDYYGYTF.

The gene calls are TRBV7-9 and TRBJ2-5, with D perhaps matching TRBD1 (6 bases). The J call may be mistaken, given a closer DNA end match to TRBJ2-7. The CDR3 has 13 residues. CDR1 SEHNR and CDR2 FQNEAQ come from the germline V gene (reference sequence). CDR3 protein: CASRKDSSYEQYF. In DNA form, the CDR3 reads TGTGCCAGCAGAAAGGACAGCTCCTACGAGCAGTACTTC.

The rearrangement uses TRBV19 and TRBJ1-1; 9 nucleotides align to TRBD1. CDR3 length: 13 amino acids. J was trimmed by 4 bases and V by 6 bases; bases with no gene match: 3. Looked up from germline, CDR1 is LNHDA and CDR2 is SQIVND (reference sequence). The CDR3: CASSPTGGTEAFF. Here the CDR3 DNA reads TGTGCCAGTAGCCCGACAGGGGGCACTGAAGCTTTCTTT.

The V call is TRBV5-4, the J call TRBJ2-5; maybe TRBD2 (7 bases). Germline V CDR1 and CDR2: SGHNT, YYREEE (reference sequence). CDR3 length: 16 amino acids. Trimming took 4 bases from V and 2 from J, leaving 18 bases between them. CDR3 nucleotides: TGTGCCAGCAGCCCTCTTGGGGGGGGCCATCAAGAGACCCAGTACTTC. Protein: CASSPLGGGHQETQYF.

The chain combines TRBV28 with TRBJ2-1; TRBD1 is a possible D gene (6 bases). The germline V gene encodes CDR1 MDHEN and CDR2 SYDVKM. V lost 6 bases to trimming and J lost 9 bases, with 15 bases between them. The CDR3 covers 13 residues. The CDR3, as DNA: TGTGCCAGCAGCAAAGCGAGGGGGACTGAGCAGTTCTTC. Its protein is CASSKARGTEQFF.